The 32 T cell receptor beta chains reported below all come from one sample, sequenced in a study of Tregs in tolerant kidney transplant recipients. Sequencing was performed with immunoSEQ multiplex PCR; in TCRdb, only in-frame clones are kept and a portion is missing. The listing contains 30,000 or so clones. The sequenced sample was CD8+ T cells from blood, obtained before the transplant. The receptors derive from a human donor who received a combined kidney and bone marrow transplant.

A remark on this clone: The read stops 3 residues short of the end of the CDR3; the missing end is completed from the germline J gene. This chain connects TRBV19 to TRBJ2-1; D gene unclear. This CDR3 has 13 amino acids. Germline lookup yields CDR1 LNHDA and CDR2 SQIVND (reference sequence). The germline V and J ends were trimmed by 5 bases and 4 bases, with 9 bases remaining between them. CDR3 residues: CASSARRYNEQFF. The CDR3 DNA, read in part, is TGTGCCAGTAGTGCGCGGAGATACAATGAG.

As for this clone: The read comes to an end 3 residues before the CDR3 does, leaving the germline J gene to fill in the end. J is TRBJ1-6 and V is TRBV19; D is possibly TRBD1 (5 bases). V lost 3 bases and J lost 7, with 10 bases in between. The CDR3 length is 14 residues. Looked up from germline, CDR1 is LNHDA and CDR2 is SQIVND (reference sequence). The CDR3 here is CASSMRGLNSPLHF. Incomplete CDR3 DNA: TGTGCCAGTAGTATGCGGGGCCTCAATTCACCC.

Remarks on this clone: The read ends 3 residues before the CDR3 terminus; that terminus is restored from the germline J gene. The chain joins TRBV7-6 to TRBJ2-1; D may be TRBD2 (6 bases). V shed 5 bases and J shed 9 bases, with 17 bases lying between them. The germline V gene has CDR1 SGHVS and CDR2 FNYEAQ. This CDR3 has 14 amino acids. CDR3 bases read: TGTGCCAGCAGCCCACAGGAGGGCCATGGTGAG. This encodes CASSPQEGHGE. The CDR3 reads in full as CASSPQEGHGEQFF.

Concerning this clone itself: The read comes to an end 3 residues before the CDR3 does, leaving the germline J gene to fill in the end. V gene TRBV19 combines with J gene TRBJ1-5, with 7 positions matching TRBD1. V was pared by 9 bases and J by 0 bases, with 11 bases of the junction left unmatched. Looked up from germline, CDR1 is LNHDA and CDR2 is SQIVND (reference sequence). The CDR3 is 16 amino acids. The CDR3: CARGGQSHYSNQPQHF. The DNA read from the CDR3 is TGTGCCAGGGGGGGACAGTCACACTATAGCAATCAGCCC.

With regard to this clone: The read gets to within 3 residues of the CDR3 end, and the germline J gene fills in the rest. The sample contains more than one DNA sequence encoding this CDR3. V gene TRBV7-2 combines with J gene TRBJ2-7; a possible D gene is TRBD2 (5 bases). Germline V CDR1 and CDR2: SGHTA, FQGNSA. The V and J ends lost 1 base and 0 bases respectively, with 7 bases between them. This CDR3 region has 14 residues. The CDR3: CASSLDRGSYEQYF. Partial CDR3 DNA: TGTGCCAGCAGCTTAGACCGGGGCTCCTACGAG.

A note on this clone: Sequencing ends 3 residues short of the CDR3 end; the germline J gene provides the rest. The rearrangement links TRBV5-6 to TRBJ1-1, with a possible D match to TRBD1 (5 bases). The CDR3 spans 14 residues. Trimming stripped 3 bases from V and 5 bases from J, with 14 bases between. CDR1 is SGHDT, CDR2 YYEEEE, per germline. The part of the CDR3 DNA that was read is TGTGCCAGCAGCTCCTCCCGGGGGGGGACTGAA. It translates to CASSSSRGGTE. In full, the CDR3 reads CASSSSRGGTEAFF. Drawing the rest from reference TRBV5-6 and TRBJ1-1, the complete variable domain is DAGVTQSPTHLIKTRGQQVTLRCSPKSGHDTVSWYQQALGQGPQFIFQYYEEEERQRGNFPDRFSGHQFPNYSSELNVNALLLGDSALYLCASSSSRGGTEAFFGQGTRLTVV.

Worth noting for this clone: The read is 3 residues too short to cover the CDR3 end, so that end is filled in from the germline J gene. This chain uses TRBV18 with TRBJ2-7, with TRBD1 matching over 8 bases. The trim removed 3 bases at V and 1 base at J, leaving 8 bases unmatched. Germline values: CDR1 KGHSH, CDR2 LQKENI. The CDR3 is 16 amino acids. The CDR3 is CASSPAGTGWSYEQYF. The CDR3 bases that were read are TGTGCCAGCTCACCTGCCGGGACAGGATGGTCCTACGAG.

A note on this clone: The CDR3 end lies 3 residues beyond the end of the read and is filled in from the germline J gene. The J gene is TRBJ2-1, the V gene TRBV19; unclear D gene. The CDR3 contains 17 residues. Germline values: CDR1 LNHDA, CDR2 SQIVND (reference sequence). The germline V and J ends were trimmed by 2 bases and 4 bases, with 18 bases remaining between them. The CDR3 sequence: CASSIPNTVRLYNEQFF. CDR3 DNA (partial): TGTGCCAGTAGTATACCCAACACGGTCAGGCTATACAATGAG.

Points on this clone: The missing CDR3 end, 3 residues past where the read stops, is filled in from the germline J gene. The chain is built from TRBV5-4 and TRBJ2-1; TRBD2 matches 9 bases. Germline trimming cut 4 bases from V and 9 bases from J; bases unmatched to any gene: 5. The CDR3 runs to 13 residues. Germline V lookup: CDR1 SGHNT, CDR2 YYREEE (reference sequence). CDR3 amino acids: CASSTGLAVEQFF. The DNA read from the CDR3 is TGTGCCAGCAGCACGGGACTAGCTGTTGAG.

On this clone itself: The read terminates 3 residues ahead of where the CDR3 ends, so the germline J gene completes it. The chain combines TRBV5-1 with TRBJ2-5; maybe TRBD1 (6 bases). Germline V gives CDR1 SGHRS, CDR2 YFSETQ. V was trimmed by 0 bases and J by 0 bases, leaving 6 bases between them. CDR3 length: 14 amino acids. CDR3 loop: CASSLAGDQETQYF. The sequenced part of the CDR3 DNA is TGCGCCAGCAGCTTGGCAGGGGACCAAGAGACC.

Note on this clone: The sequence runs out 3 residues before the end of the CDR3; the remainder is reconstructed from the germline J gene. The chain links TRBV13 to TRBJ2-3, with 7 bases matching TRBD1. Germline V gives CDR1 PRHDT, CDR2 FYEKMQ (reference sequence). CDR3 size: 15 residues. With V trimmed by 5 bases and J by 0 bases, 5 bases remained unmatched. CDR3 bases read: TGTGCCAGCAGCCCTTGGGACAGTAGCACAGATACG. Residues: CASSPWDSSTDT. The whole CDR3 sequence is CASSPWDSSTDTQYF.

Points on this clone: Coverage ceases 3 residues before the CDR3 finishes, and the germline J gene fills in the end. This chain joins TRBV29-1 and TRBJ2-7, with D possibly matching TRBD2 (6 bases). The V end lost 5 bases, the J end lost 6 bases, and 17 bases lay between the germline ends. CDR1 and CDR2 from the germline V gene are SQVTM and ANQGSEA. The CDR3 spans 13 residues. The sequenced CDR3 bases are TGCAGCGTTCTGGGACTGGTCAAGACCGAG. Its protein product is CSVLGLVKTE. The full CDR3 protein is CSVLGLVKTEQYF.

The CDR3: CSAKTGISYNEQFF. The sequenced CDR3 bases are TGCAGTGCCAAGACTGGAATAAGCTACAATGAG. The chain combines TRBV20-1 with TRBJ2-1; D remains ambiguous. Read data end 3 residues before the CDR3 end; the end is taken from the germline J gene. In germline, CDR1 is DFQATT, CDR2 SNEGSKA (reference sequence). V was trimmed by 6 bases and J by 3 bases, leaving 15 bases between them. CDR3 size: 14 residues.

Regarding this clone: The CDR3 goes on 3 residues after the read ends, and that part is filled in from the germline J gene. The chain combines TRBV10-3 with TRBJ2-7, with D uncertain. Germline V CDR1 and CDR2: ENHRY, SYGVKD. The CDR3 has 14 amino acids. Trimming cost V 4 bases and J 5 bases, with 15 bases left between them. The CDR3 is CAISGRSLWNEQYF. The covered CDR3 bases are TGTGCCATCAGTGGGCGGAGCCTATGGAACGAG.

With respect to this clone: The CDR3 end falls 3 residues outside the read, so it is completed with the germline J gene. The chain links TRBV13 to TRBJ2-1; D is unclear. Trimming removed 1 base at V and 2 bases at J, with 12 bases between. The CDR3 runs 16 residues. CDR1 and CDR2 from the germline V gene are PRHDT and FYEKMQ (reference sequence). This chain's CDR3 is CASSLDGRGPYNEQFF. CDR3 bases read: TGTGCCAGCAGCTTAGACGGCCGCGGTCCCTACAATGAG.

In regard to this clone: The CDR3 end falls 3 residues outside the read, so it is completed with the germline J gene. The chain combines TRBV20-1 with TRBJ2-5; 15 positions match TRBD2. In germline, CDR1 is DFQATT, CDR2 SNEGSKA (reference sequence). Trimming took 6 bases from V and 0 from J; bases not matched to a gene: 17. The CDR3 is 20 residues long. The CDR3 bases that were read are TGCAGTGCCCGTCCCCACGGACTAGCGGGAGGGCCTGGGTACCAAGAGACC. Amino acid sequence: CSARPHGLAGGPGYQET. The complete CDR3 reads CSARPHGLAGGPGYQETQYF.

Details on this clone: The read falls 3 residues short of the CDR3 end, and the missing part is taken from the germline J gene. The chain uses TRBV30 and TRBJ1-1; 10 positions agree with TRBD1. This CDR3 spans 11 amino acids. Germline CDR1 reads GTSNPN; CDR2 reads SVGIG (reference sequence). V was clipped by 5 bases and J by 6 bases; unmatched bases: 0. The covered CDR3 bases are TGTGCCTGGGGGACAGGGGCTGAA. It translates to CAWGTGAE. The whole CDR3 protein is CAWGTGAEAFF.

A word on this clone: The read stops 3 residues short of the end of the CDR3; the missing end is completed from the germline J gene. J is TRBJ1-2 and V is TRBV2, with D possibly being TRBD1 (6 bases). Trimming removed 6 bases at V and 4 bases at J, with 21 bases between. The CDR3 covers 16 residues. Germline V lookup: CDR1 SNHLY, CDR2 FYNNEI. CDR3: CASSPSPQGYPYGYTF. The CDR3 bases that were read are TGTGCCAGCAGCCCGTCCCCACAGGGATACCCCTATGGC.

To note about this clone: The read comes to an end 3 residues before the CDR3 does, leaving the germline J gene to fill in the end. The chain links TRBV4-1 to TRBJ2-2, with D unclear. V gave up 6 bases and J gave up 1 base, with 6 bases separating them. Germline lookup yields CDR1 MGHRA and CDR2 YSYEKL. This CDR3 spans 13 amino acids. The CDR3 DNA, read in part, is TGCGCCAGCAGACCAGGGAACACCGGGGAG. Its protein product is CASRPGNTGE. The whole CDR3 sequence is CASRPGNTGELFF.

On this clone itself: The read terminates 3 residues ahead of where the CDR3 ends, so the germline J gene completes it. The chain combines TRBV29-1 with TRBJ2-1, with 11 bases aligning to TRBD2. The germline V gene encodes CDR1 SQVTM and CDR2 ANQGSEA. The CDR3 is 18 amino acids. The trim removed 1 base at V and 6 bases at J, leaving 14 bases unmatched. This CDR3 reads CSVEAGSLTSGIFNEQFF. The covered CDR3 bases are TGCAGCGTTGAAGCCGGATCCCTGACTAGCGGGATTTTCAATGAG.

Turning to this clone: The CDR3 end falls 3 residues outside the read, so it is completed with the germline J gene. V gene TRBV19 combines with J gene TRBJ2-7, with 9 positions matching TRBD1. The CDR3 extends over 15 amino acids. V was clipped by 5 bases and J by 2 bases; unmatched bases: 7. Germline CDR1 is LNHDA and CDR2 is SQIVND (reference sequence). Incomplete CDR3 DNA: TGTGCCAGTAGTCCGGGACAGGGCGCTGCCTACGAG. This codes for CASSPGQGAAYE. In full, the CDR3 is CASSPGQGAAYEQYF.

Points on this clone: The read falls 3 residues short of the CDR3 end, and the missing part is taken from the germline J gene. The gene calls are TRBV7-9 and TRBJ2-7, with a tentative D call TRBD1 (6 bases). Trimming cost V 1 base and J 3 bases, with 13 bases left between them. CDR3 size: 15 residues. Germline-derived CDR1 and CDR2 are SEHNR and FQNEAQ (reference sequence). The covered CDR3 bases are TGTGCCAGCAGCTTAGTCAGGGGCCCTAACTACGAG. It yields the protein CASSLVRGPNYE. The complete CDR3 protein is CASSLVRGPNYEQYF.

In the case of this clone: Read coverage stops 3 residues before the CDR3 terminus; the germline J gene supplies the remainder. The rearrangement joins TRBV2 to TRBJ2-2; 9 positions match TRBD1. CDR3 length: 16 amino acids. Looked up from germline, CDR1 is SNHLY and CDR2 is FYNNEI. The J segment lost 2 bases and the V segment lost 4 bases, leaving 5 bases of the junction unmatched. The CDR3 DNA, read in part, is TGTGCCAGCAGTGGAGGACAGGGGTACAACACCGGGGAG. This gives the protein CASSGGQGYNTGE. The whole CDR3 protein is CASSGGQGYNTGELFF.

Concerning this clone: Read coverage stops 3 residues before the CDR3 terminus; the germline J gene supplies the remainder. The chain employs TRBV7-9 and TRBJ2-7; TRBD2 agrees at 9 bases. CDR3 length: 14 residues. Germline-derived CDR1 and CDR2 are SEHNR and FQNEAQ (reference sequence). V lost 6 bases and J lost 5; bases outside the gene matches: 8. CDR3 region: CASSYAGGPNEQYF. CDR3 bases read: TGTGCCAGCAGTTACGCGGGAGGGCCCAACGAG.

As concerns this clone: Read sequence stops 3 residues before the CDR3 end, and the germline J gene provides the missing end. The V gene is TRBV12-3 or TRBV12-4, the J gene TRBJ2-1; 8 bases line up with TRBD1. The CDR3 spans 14 residues. After removal of 4 bases from V and 5 bases from J, the junction contained 4 bases not matched to a gene. This CDR3 is CASSWGQVNNEQFF. The part of the CDR3 DNA that was read is TGTGCCAGCAGTTGGGGACAGGTAAACAATGAG.

About this clone itself: The read halts 3 residues ahead of the CDR3 end, with the missing end drawn from the germline J gene. V gene TRBV5-4 combines with J gene TRBJ2-4; D may be TRBD2 (5 bases). Between the trimmed V and J ends, which lost 4 bases and 5 bases, there was a span of 13 bases. CDR1 is SGHNT, CDR2 YYREEE, per germline (reference sequence). This CDR3 has 14 residues. CDR3 sequence: CASSRRGDENIQYF. CDR3 DNA, as far as it was read: TGTGCCAGCAGCCGCCGGGGAGACGAAAACATT.

A word on this clone: The missing CDR3 end, 3 residues past where the read stops, is filled in from the germline J gene. The chain recombines TRBV19 with TRBJ2-7; D is unresolved. V was clipped by 3 bases and J by 0 bases, with 9 bases between them. CDR3 size: 14 residues. Germline lookup yields CDR1 LNHDA and CDR2 SQIVND (reference sequence). The CDR3 loop is CASSIDLSSYEQYF. The CDR3 DNA, read in part, is TGTGCCAGTAGTATCGACTTGAGCTCCTACGAG.

A word on this clone: The read stops 3 residues short of the end of the CDR3; the missing end is completed from the germline J gene. The V call is TRBV14, the J call TRBJ2-6; D remains ambiguous. This CDR3 spans 16 amino acids. V lost 1 base to trimming and J lost 2 bases, with 9 bases between them. Germline CDR1 SGHDN, CDR2 FVKESK. CDR3 loop: CASSQVFSAGANVLTF. The sequenced part of the CDR3 DNA is TGTGCCAGCAGCCAAGTATTTTCGGCTGGGGCCAACGTC. The entire variable domain, with the rest obtained from reference TRBV14 and TRBJ2-6, is as follows: EAGVTQFPSHSVIEKGQTVTLRCDPISGHDNLYWYRRVMGKEIKFLLHFVKESKQDESGMPNNRFLAERTGGTYSTLKVQPAELEDSGVYFCASSQVFSAGANVLTFGAGSRLTVL.

This CDR3 is CASSIRTSGMPDTQYF. The CDR3 DNA, read in part, is TGCGCCAGCAGCATAAGGACTAGCGGGATGCCAGATACG. This chain joins TRBV5-1 and TRBJ2-3; TRBD2 matches at 12 bases. With the read ending 3 residues before the CDR3 end, the germline J gene is used to fill in that end. V was pared by 4 bases and J by 4 bases, with 7 bases of the junction left unmatched. The CDR3 is made up of 16 amino acids. Per germline, CDR1 SGHRS and CDR2 YFSETQ.

As to this clone: The missing CDR3 end, 3 residues past where the read stops, is filled in from the germline J gene. The chain joins TRBV7-9 to TRBJ1-5; 9 bases line up with TRBD1. The V and J ends lost 4 bases and 4 bases, in that order; junction bases with no gene match: 2. The CDR3 spans 14 residues. Germline-derived CDR1 and CDR2 are SEHNR and FQNEAQ (reference sequence). The DNA read from the CDR3 is TGTGCCAGCAGCTCAGGGACAGGGAATCAGCCC. It specifies CASSSGTGNQP. From start to end, the CDR3 is CASSSGTGNQPQHF.

Turning to this clone: The read ends 3 residues before the CDR3 terminus; that terminus is restored from the germline J gene. This chain connects TRBV29-1 to TRBJ2-3; TRBD1 aligns across 7 bases. This CDR3 contains 15 residues. Per the germline V gene, CDR1 is SQVTM and CDR2 is ANQGSEA. After removal of 5 bases from V and 2 bases from J, the junction contained 10 bases not matched to a gene. This chain's CDR3 is CSVQGQVGTTDTQYF. The sequenced part of the CDR3 DNA is TGCAGCGTTCAAGGACAGGTTGGGACCACAGATACG.

A remark on this clone: The read ends 3 residues shy of where the CDR3 ends; the end is completed using the germline J gene. The V gene is TRBV7-2, the J gene TRBJ1-2; D call uncertain. V shed 2 bases and J shed 6 bases, with 13 bases lying between them. There are 14 residues in the CDR3. Germline lookup yields CDR1 SGHTA and CDR2 FQGNSA. The CDR3 is CASSLPPGSDGYTF. Partial CDR3 DNA: TGTGCCAGCAGCTTACCCCCGGGGAGCGATGGC.